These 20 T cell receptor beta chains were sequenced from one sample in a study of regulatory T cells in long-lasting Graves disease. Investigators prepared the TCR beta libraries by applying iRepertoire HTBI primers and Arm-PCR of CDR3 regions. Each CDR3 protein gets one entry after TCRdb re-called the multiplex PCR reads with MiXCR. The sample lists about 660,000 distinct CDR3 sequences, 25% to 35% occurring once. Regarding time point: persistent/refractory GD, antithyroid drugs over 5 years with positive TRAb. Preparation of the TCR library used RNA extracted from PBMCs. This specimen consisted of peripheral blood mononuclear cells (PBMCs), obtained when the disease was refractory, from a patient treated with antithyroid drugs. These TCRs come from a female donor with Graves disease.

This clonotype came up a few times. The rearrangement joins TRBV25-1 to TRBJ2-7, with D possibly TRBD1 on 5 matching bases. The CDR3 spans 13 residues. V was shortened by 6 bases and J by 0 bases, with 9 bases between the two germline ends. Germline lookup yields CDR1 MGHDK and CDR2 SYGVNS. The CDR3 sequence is CASRSRDSYEQYF. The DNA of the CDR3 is TGTGCCAGCAGAAGCAGGGACTCCTACGAGCAGTACTTC.

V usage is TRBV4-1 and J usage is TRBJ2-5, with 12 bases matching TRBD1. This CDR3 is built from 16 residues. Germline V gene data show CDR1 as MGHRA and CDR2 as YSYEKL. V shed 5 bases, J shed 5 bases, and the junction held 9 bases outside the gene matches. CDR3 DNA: TGCGCCAGCAGCTCCGGGACAGGGGGCGCGGGGGAGACCCAGTACTTC. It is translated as CASSSGTGGAGETQYF.

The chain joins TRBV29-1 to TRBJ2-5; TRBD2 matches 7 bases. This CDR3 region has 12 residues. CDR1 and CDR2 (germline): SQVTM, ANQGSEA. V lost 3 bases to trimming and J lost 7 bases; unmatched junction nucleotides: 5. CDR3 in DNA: TGCAGCGTTGACGCGGGAGAAAGGACCCAGTACTTC. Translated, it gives CSVDAGERTQYF.

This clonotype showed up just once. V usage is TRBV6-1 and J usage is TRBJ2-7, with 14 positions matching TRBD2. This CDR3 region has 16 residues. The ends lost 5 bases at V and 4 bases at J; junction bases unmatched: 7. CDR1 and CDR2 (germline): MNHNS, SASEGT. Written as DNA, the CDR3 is TGTGCCAGCAGTACGCGGACTAGCGGGAGGAGATACGAGCAGTACTTC. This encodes CASSTRTSGRRYEQYF.

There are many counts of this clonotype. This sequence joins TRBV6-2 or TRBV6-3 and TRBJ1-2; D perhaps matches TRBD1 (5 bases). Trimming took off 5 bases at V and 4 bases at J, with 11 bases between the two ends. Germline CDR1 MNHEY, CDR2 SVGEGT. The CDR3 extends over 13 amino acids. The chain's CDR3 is CASSGGTFYGYTF. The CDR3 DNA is TGTGCCAGCAGTGGAGGGACCTTCTATGGCTACACCTTC.

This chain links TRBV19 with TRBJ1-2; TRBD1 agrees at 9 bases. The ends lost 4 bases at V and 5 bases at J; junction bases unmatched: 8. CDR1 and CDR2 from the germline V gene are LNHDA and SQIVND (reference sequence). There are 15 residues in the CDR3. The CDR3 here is CASSTGPGQGYGYTF. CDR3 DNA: TGTGCCAGTAGTACCGGACCGGGACAGGGTTATGGCTACACCTTC.

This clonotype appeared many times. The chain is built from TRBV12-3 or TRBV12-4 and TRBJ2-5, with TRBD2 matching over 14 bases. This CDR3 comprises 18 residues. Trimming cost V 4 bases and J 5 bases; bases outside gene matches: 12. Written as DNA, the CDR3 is TGTGCCAGCAGTTGGGGGACTAGCGGGAGTCGGAGGGGGGAGACCCAGTACTTC. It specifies CASSWGTSGSRRGETQYF.

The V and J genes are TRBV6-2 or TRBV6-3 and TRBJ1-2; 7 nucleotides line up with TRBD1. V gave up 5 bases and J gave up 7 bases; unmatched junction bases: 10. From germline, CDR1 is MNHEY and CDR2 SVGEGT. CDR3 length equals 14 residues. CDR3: CASSRTGTVGGYTF. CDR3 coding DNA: TGTGCCAGCAGTCGTACCGGGACAGTCGGTGGCTACACCTTC.

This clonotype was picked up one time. CDR3 bases: TGCAGTGCTGAACTAGCGGGAGGACGAGGGAAAGAGACCCAGTACTTC. Translating it yields CSAELAGGRGKETQYF. The chain carries TRBV20-1 and TRBJ2-5; 12 bases are a match to TRBD2. V lost 5 bases and J lost 3; bases outside the gene matches: 10. The CDR3 loop spans 16 amino acids. Germline CDR1 and CDR2: DFQATT and SNEGSKA (reference sequence).

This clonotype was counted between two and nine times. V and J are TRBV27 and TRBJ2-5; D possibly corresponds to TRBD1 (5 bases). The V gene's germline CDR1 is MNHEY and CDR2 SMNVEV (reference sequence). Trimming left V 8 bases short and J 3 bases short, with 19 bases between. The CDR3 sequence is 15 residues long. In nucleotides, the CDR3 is TGTGCCAGCCAGAGACGCCATCTAGGGGAAGAGACCCAGTACTTC. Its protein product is CASQRRHLGEETQYF.

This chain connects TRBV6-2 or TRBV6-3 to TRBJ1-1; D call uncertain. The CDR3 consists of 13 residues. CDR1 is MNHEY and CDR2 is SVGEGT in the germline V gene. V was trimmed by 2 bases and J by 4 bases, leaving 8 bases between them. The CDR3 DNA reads TGTGCCAGCAGTTACGGTAGTGGCACTGAAGCTTTCTTT. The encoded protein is CASSYGSGTEAFF.

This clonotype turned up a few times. CDR3 DNA: TGTGCCAGCAGCCAAGAAGGGGGGCGACAAGCTTTCTTT. Its translation: CASSQEGGRQAFF. The chain links TRBV3-1 to TRBJ1-1; TRBD1 might be the D (6 bases). CDR3 size: 13 residues. V gave up 0 bases and J gave up 9 bases, with 11 bases separating them. Germline V CDR1 and CDR2: LGHDT, YNNKEL (reference sequence).

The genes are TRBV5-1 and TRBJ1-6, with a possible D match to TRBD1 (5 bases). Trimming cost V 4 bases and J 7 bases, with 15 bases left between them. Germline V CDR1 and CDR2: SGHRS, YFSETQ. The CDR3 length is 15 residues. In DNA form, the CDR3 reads TGCGCCAGCAGCGCCCCAGGGAGACCCAATTCACCCCTCCACTTT. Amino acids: CASSAPGRPNSPLHF.

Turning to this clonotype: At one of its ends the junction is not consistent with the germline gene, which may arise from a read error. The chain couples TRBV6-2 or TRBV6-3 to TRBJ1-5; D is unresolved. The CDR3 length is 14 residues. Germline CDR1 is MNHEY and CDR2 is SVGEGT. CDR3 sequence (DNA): TGTGCCGGCAGTGAAGCGTACTCGGGGCAGCCCCAGCATTTT. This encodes CAGSEAYSGQPQHF.

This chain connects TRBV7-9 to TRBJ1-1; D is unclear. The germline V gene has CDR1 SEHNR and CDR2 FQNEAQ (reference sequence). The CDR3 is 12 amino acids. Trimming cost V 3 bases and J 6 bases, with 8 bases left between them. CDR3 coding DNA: TGTGCCAGCAGCTTTGGTGCGTCTGAAGCTTTCTTT. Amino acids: CASSFGASEAFF.

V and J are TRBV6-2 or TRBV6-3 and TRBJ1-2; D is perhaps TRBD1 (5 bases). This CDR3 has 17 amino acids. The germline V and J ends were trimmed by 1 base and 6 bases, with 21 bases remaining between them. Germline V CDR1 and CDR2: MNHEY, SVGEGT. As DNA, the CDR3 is TGTGCCAGCAGTTACTTTCATCCGTCCGGGGCGTTCGATGGCTACACCTTC. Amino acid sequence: CASSYFHPSGAFDGYTF.

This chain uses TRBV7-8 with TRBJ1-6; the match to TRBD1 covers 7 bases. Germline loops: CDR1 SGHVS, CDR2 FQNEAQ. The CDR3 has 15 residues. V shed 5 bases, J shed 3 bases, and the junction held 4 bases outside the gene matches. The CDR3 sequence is CASSTRDSYNSPLHF. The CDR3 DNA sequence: TGTGCCAGCAGCACCAGGGACAGCTATAATTCACCCCTCCACTTT.

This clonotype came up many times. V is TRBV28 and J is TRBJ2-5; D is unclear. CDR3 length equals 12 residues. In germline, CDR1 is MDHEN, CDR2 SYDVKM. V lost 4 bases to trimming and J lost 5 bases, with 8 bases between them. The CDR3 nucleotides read TGTGCCAGCAGTTCCCAGACTGAGACCCAGTACTTC. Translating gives CASSSQTETQYF.

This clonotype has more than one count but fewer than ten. CDR3 nucleotides: TGTGCCAGCAGCGTAGGGTACAGCGTTTACTACGAGCAGTACTTC. Protein: CASSVGYSVYYEQYF. The chain combines TRBV9 with TRBJ2-7; no reliable D call. The CDR3 covers 15 residues. CDR1 and CDR2 from the germline V gene are SGDLS and YYNGEE. Trimming took off 0 bases at V and 3 bases at J, with 13 bases between the two ends.

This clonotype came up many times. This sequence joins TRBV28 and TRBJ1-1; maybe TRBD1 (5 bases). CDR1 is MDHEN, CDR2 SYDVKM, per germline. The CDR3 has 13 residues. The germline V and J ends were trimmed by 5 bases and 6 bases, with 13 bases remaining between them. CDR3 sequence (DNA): TGTGCCAGCAGTCACCCAGGGCCGCCTGAAGCTTTCTTT. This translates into CASSHPGPPEAFF.